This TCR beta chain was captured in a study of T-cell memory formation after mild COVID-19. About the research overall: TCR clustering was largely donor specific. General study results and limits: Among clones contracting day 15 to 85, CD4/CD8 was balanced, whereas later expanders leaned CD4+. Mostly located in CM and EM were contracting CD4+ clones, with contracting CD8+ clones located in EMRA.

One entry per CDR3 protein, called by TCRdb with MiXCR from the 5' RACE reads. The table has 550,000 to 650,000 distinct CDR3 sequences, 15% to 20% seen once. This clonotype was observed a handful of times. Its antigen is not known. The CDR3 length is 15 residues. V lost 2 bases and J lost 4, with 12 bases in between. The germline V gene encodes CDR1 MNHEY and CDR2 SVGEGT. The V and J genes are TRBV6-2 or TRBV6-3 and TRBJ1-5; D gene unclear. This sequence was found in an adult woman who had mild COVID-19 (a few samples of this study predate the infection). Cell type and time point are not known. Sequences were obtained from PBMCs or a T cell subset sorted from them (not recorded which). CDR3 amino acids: CASSYRAGVNQPQHF. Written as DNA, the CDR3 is TGTGCCAGCAGTTACCGTGCCGGGGTGAATCAGCCCCAGCATTTT.